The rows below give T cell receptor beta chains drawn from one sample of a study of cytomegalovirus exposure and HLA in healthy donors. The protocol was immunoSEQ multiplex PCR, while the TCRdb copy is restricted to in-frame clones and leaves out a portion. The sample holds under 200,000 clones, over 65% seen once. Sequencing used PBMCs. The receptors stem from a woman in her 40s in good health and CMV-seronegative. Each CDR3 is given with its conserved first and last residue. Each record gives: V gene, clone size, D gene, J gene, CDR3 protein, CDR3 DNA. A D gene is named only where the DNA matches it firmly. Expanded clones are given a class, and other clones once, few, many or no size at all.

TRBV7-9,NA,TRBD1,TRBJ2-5,CASSYPGQGIQETQYF,TGTGCCAGCAGTTACCCGGGACAGGGGATCCAAGAGACCCAGTACTTC
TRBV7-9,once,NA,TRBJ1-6,CASSYRETLGNSPLHF,TGTGCCAGCAGCTATAGGGAGACACTGGGCAATTCACCCCTCCACTTT
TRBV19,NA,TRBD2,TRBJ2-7,CASRIAGSQDEQYF,TGTGCCAGCAGGATAGCGGGGTCTCAAGACGAGCAGTACTTC
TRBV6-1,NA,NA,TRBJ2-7,CASSEAGTASSYEQYF,TGTGCCAGCAGTGAAGCAGGAACAGCAAGCTCCTACGAGCAGTACTTC
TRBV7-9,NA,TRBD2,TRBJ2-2,CASSGASGSPNTGELFF,TGTGCCAGCAGCGGGGCTAGCGGCTCCCCGAACACCGGGGAGCTGTTTTTT
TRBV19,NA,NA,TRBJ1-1,CASSIKTTGNTEAFF,TGTGCCAGTAGTATAAAAACCACAGGGAACACTGAAGCTTTCTTT
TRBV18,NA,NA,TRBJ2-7,CASSPRGGPYEQYF,TGTGCCAGCTCACCAAGGGGCGGACCCTACGAGCAGTACTTC
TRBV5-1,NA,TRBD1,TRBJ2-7,CASSSGTGGPSYEQYF,TGCGCCAGCAGCTCCGGGACAGGGGGCCCGTCGTACGAGCAGTACTTC
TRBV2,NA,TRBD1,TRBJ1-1,CASRDRDVGAFF,TGTGCCAGCAGAGACAGGGATGTTGGAGCTTTCTTT
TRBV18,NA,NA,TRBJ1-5,CASSPLGRGNQPQHF,TGTGCCAGCTCACCACTGGGGAGAGGCAATCAGCCCCAGCATTTT
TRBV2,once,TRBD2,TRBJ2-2,CASRKTSGGFPGELFF,TGTGCCAGCAGAAAGACTAGCGGGGGTTTTCCCGGGGAGCTGTTTTTT
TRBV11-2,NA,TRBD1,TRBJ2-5,CASSLGQNQETQYF,TGTGCCAGCAGCTTGGGACAGAATCAAGAGACCCAGTACTTC
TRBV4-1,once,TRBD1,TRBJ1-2,CASSQDWAGGYGYTF,TGCGCCAGCAGCCAAGACTGGGCAGGGGGCTATGGCTACACCTTC
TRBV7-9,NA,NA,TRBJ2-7,CASSLVGGNYEQYF,TGTGCCAGCAGCTTAGTAGGGGGAAACTACGAGCAGTACTTC
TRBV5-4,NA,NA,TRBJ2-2,CASSLVGITGELFF,TGTGCCAGCAGCTTGGTTGGCATCACCGGGGAGCTGTTTTTT
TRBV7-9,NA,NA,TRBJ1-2,CASSLGGYGGYTF,TGTGCCAGCAGCTTAGGAGGGTATGGTGGCTACACCTTC
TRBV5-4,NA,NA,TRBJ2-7,CASSEAGTYEQYF,TGTGCCAGCAGCGAGGCAGGGACCTACGAGCAGTACTTC
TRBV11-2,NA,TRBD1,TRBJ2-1,CASSLGRDRVINEQFF,TGTGCCAGCAGCTTGGGCCGGGACAGGGTTATCAATGAGCAGTTCTTC
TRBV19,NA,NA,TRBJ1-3,CASSTPGQRSGNTIYF,TGTGCCAGTAGTACGCCGGGACAACGCTCTGGAAACACCATATATTTT
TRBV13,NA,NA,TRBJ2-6,CASSLWGVEGANVLTF,TGTGCCAGCAGCTTATGGGGGGTGGAAGGGGCCAACGTCCTGACTTTC
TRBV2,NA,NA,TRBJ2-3,CASSGRGRDTQYF,TGTGCCAGCAGCGGCAGGGGAAGAGATACGCAGTATTTT
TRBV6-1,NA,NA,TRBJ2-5,CASSDFQQGGLFQYF,TGTGCCAGCAGTGACTTTCAACAGGGAGGGCTCTTCCAGTACTTC
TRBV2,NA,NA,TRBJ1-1,CASSKSGGSNTEAFF,TGTGCCAGCAGTAAGAGTGGGGGCTCGAACACTGAAGCTTTCTTT
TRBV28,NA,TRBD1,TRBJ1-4,CASSPTGDPTNEKLFF,TGTGCCAGCAGCCCCACAGGGGACCCAACTAATGAAAAACTGTTTTTT
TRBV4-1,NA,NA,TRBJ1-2,CASSQEAVYGYTF,TGCGCCAGCAGCCAAGAGGCGGTCTATGGCTACACCTTC
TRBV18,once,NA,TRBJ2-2,CASSPSGVSGELFF,TGTGCCAGCTCACCATCGGGGGTCTCCGGGGAGCTGTTTTTT
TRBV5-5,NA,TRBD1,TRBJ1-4,CASSLTLRGVREKLFF,TGTGCCAGCAGCTTGACACTCAGGGGGGTCCGTGAAAAACTGTTTTTT
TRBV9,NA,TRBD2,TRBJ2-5,CASSPQWPSGGQETQYF,TGTGCCAGCAGCCCACAGTGGCCTAGCGGGGGACAAGAGACCCAGTACTTC
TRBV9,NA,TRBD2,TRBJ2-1,CASSVGAGTTYNEQFF,TGTGCCAGCAGCGTAGGAGCAGGGACTACCTACAATGAGCAGTTCTTC
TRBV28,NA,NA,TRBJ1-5,CASSLSGNSNQPQHF,TGTGCCAGCAGTTTATCGGGAAATAGCAATCAGCCCCAGCATTTT
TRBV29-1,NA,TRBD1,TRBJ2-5,CSAGDRGLGETQYF,TGCAGCGCCGGAGACAGGGGGCTTGGGGAGACCCAGTACTTC
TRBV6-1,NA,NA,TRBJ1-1,CASSETPHPGTEAFF,TGTGCCAGCAGTGAAACTCCACATCCCGGGACTGAAGCTTTCTTT
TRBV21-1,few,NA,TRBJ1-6,CASSKGNGGCSPLHF,TGTGCCAGCAGCAAAGGGAACGGGGGTTGCTCACCCCTCCACTTT
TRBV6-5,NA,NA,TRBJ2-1,CASSYGPYNEQFF,TGTGCCAGCAGTTACGGCCCCTACAATGAGCAGTTCTTC